The sequence of this T cell receptor (beta chain) was determined in a study of shared T cell receptors in the human thymus. Trimming cost V 4 bases and J 3 bases, with 13 bases left between them. The CDR3 spans 15 residues. CDR1 is SNHLY and CDR2 is FYNNEI in the germline V gene. Clones were sequenced by immunoSEQ multiplex PCR, and TCRdb holds only the in-frame ones, with some missing. There are about 380,000 clones in the sample; roughly 94% occur only once, and approximately 0.02% lies in the top ten. The specimen was thymocytes. The TCR comes from a human donor. V gene TRBV2 combines with J gene TRBJ1-5; TRBD1 might be the D (5 bases). The CDR3 DNA sequence: TGTGCCAGCAGTGGTTCCGACAGTTTCAATCAGCCCCAGCATTTT. Translation gives CASSGSDSFNQPQHF. Full variable domain (rest looked up from reference TRBV2 and TRBJ1-5): EPEVTQTPSHQVTQMGQEVILRCVPISNHLYFYWYRQILGQKVEFLVSFYNNEISEKSEIFDDQFSVERPDGSNFTLKIRSTKLEDSAMYFCASSGSDSFNQPQHFGDGTRLSIL.